Described below is a single T cell receptor (beta chain) sequence and its context. Its target is not known. The data derive from a study of T cell responses to AZD1222 COVID-19 vaccine. The germline gives CDR1 SGDLS, CDR2 YYNGEE. The germline V and J ends were trimmed by 3 bases and 8 bases, with 14 bases remaining between them. This CDR3 is 14 amino acids long. Only in-frame clones appear in the TCRdb table, and some are missing; sequencing was by immunoSEQ multiplex PCR. The sample yields 200,000 or so clones, 85% to 90% seen once. The study, taken as a whole, reports: Spike-specific TCR depth and breadth grew after two AZD1222 doses.

This receptor was taken from an adult in good health. The V and J genes are TRBV9 and TRBJ1-4; D is possibly TRBD1 (5 bases). Here the sequenced sample was peripheral blood, taken on day 0 of AZD1222 vaccination. CDR3 in amino acids: CASSGPLKGEKLFF. CDR3 DNA sequence: TGTGCCAGCAGCGGCCCCCTGAAGGGGGAAAAACTGTTTTTT.